Following are 17 T cell receptor beta chains from one sample sequenced in a study of cytomegalovirus exposure and HLA in healthy donors. Profiling relied on immunoSEQ multiplex PCR, and the TCRdb table lists in-frame clones only, not all of them. Counted here are over 200,000 clones, 88% occurring once; the ten biggest clones make up around 3%. Sequencing was done on a sample of PBMCs. The receptors originated from a woman aged 18 to 35 in good health and CMV-seronegative.

The genes are TRBV28 and TRBJ1-5; a weak D match, TRBD1 (5 bases). The germline gives CDR1 MDHEN, CDR2 SYDVKM. Trimming took 8 bases from V and 7 from J, leaving 12 bases between them. This CDR3 spans 12 amino acids. In DNA form, the CDR3 reads TGTGCCAGCGGTAGGGGATCACAGCCCCAGCATTTT. Residues: CASGRGSQPQHF.

The V and J genes are TRBV6-4 and TRBJ2-2, with unresolved D. Trimming removed 5 bases at V and 1 base at J, with 5 bases between. The CDR3 length is 13 residues. Germline assignment: CDR1 MRHNA and CDR2 SNTAGT. CDR3: CASSNRNTGELFF. The CDR3 nucleotides are TGTGCCAGCAGTAACAGGAACACCGGGGAGCTGTTTTTT.

The chain is built from TRBV7-9 and TRBJ2-7, with D hard to call. Germline CDR1 SEHNR, CDR2 FQNEAQ (reference sequence). Trimming pared 0 bases from V and 0 bases from J, leaving 9 bases between. The CDR3 sequence is 15 residues long. CDR3 coding DNA: TGTGCCAGCAGCTTAGCTTCGGAGAGCTCCTACGAGCAGTACTTC. Translated, it gives CASSLASESSYEQYF.

The chain joins TRBV29-1 to TRBJ2-5; 7 bases match TRBD1. The CDR3 consists of 13 residues. From germline, CDR1 is SQVTM and CDR2 ANQGSEA. V was pared by 4 bases and J by 5 bases, with 7 bases of the junction left unmatched. The CDR3 sequence: CSVGTGAWETQYF. As DNA, the CDR3 is TGCAGCGTTGGGACAGGCGCTTGGGAGACCCAGTACTTC.

This chain connects TRBV30 to TRBJ2-5, with 12 bases fitting TRBD2. The germline V gene encodes CDR1 GTSNPN and CDR2 SVGIG (reference sequence). The ends lost 3 bases at V and 2 bases at J; junction bases unmatched: 7. The length of the CDR3 is 16 residues. CDR3 sequence reads: CAWREGLAGRQETQYF. CDR3 DNA sequence: TGTGCCTGGAGGGAAGGACTAGCGGGGAGACAAGAGACCCAGTACTTC. The complete variable domain, with remaining parts taken from reference TRBV30 and TRBJ2-5, reads SQTIHQWPATLVQPVGSPLSLECTVEGTSNPNLYWYRQAAGRGLQLLFYSVGIGQISSEVPQNLSASRPQDRQFILSSKKLLLSDSGFYLCAWREGLAGRQETQYFGPGTRLLVL.

V is TRBV4-1 and J is TRBJ1-1, with unresolved D. The germline V gene has CDR1 MGHRA and CDR2 YSYEKL. V was shortened by 0 bases and J by 0 bases, with 8 bases between the two germline ends. This CDR3 is 15 amino acids long. The CDR3 loop reads CASSQDYSMNTEAFF. In nucleotides, the CDR3 is TGCGCCAGCAGCCAAGATTACAGCATGAACACTGAAGCTTTCTTT.

The rearrangement joins TRBV2 to TRBJ2-3; 12 bases fit TRBD2. J gave up 5 bases and V 6 bases, and 6 bases lay outside the gene matches. This CDR3 has 15 residues. Per germline, CDR1 SNHLY and CDR2 FYNNEI. Here the CDR3 DNA reads TGTGCCAGCAGACTAGCGGGAGGCAGTATAGATACGCAGTATTTT. It is translated as CASRLAGGSIDTQYF.

This clone was observed a few times. The CDR3 sequence is CASSLVGGLTEAFF. In DNA form, the CDR3 reads TGTGCCAGCAGCTTAGTAGGCGGACTCACTGAAGCTTTCTTT. The rearrangement links TRBV7-9 to TRBJ1-1; no definite D call. Between the trimmed V and J ends, which lost 1 base and 4 bases, there was a span of 10 bases. This CDR3 region has 14 residues. Per germline, CDR1 SEHNR and CDR2 FQNEAQ (reference sequence).

The gene calls are TRBV2 and TRBJ2-7; D possibly corresponds to TRBD2 (5 bases). Germline V lookup: CDR1 SNHLY, CDR2 FYNNEI. This CDR3 comprises 11 residues. V lost 10 bases and J lost 3, with 10 bases in between. The CDR3 loop is CATGLNYEQYF. The CDR3, as DNA: TGTGCCACGGGGTTAAACTACGAGCAGTACTTC.

This clone occurred once. The V gene is TRBV19, the J gene TRBJ1-2; perhaps TRBD1 as D (6 bases). Germline CDR1 LNHDA, CDR2 SQIVND (reference sequence). V dropped 7 bases and J dropped 2 bases, with 20 bases sitting between them. The length of the CDR3 is 16 residues. The CDR3 sequence is CASNMDGGPDNYGYTF. CDR3 nucleotide sequence: TGTGCCAGTAACATGGACGGGGGGCCGGACAACTATGGCTACACCTTC.

This sequence joins TRBV6-5 and TRBJ2-7; 10 nucleotides align to TRBD1. The CDR3 is made up of 14 amino acids. Germline CDR1 reads MNHEY; CDR2 reads SVGAGI. V lost 4 bases to trimming and J lost 5 bases; unmatched junction nucleotides: 5. CDR3 loop: CASSFGTGVDEQYF. The DNA of the CDR3 is TGTGCCAGCAGTTTCGGGACAGGGGTTGACGAGCAGTACTTC.

The table lists this clone with a count of one. DNA for the CDR3: TGCGCCAGCAGCTTGTCCCTAGCGGGAGTTGGAAACATTCAGTACTTC. Translating it yields CASSLSLAGVGNIQYF. This chain connects TRBV5-1 to TRBJ2-4; 10 bases fit TRBD2. Germline V gene lookup returns CDR1 SGHRS and CDR2 YFSETQ. Trimming took 1 base from V and 6 from J; bases not matched to a gene: 7. CDR3 size: 16 residues.

The V gene is TRBV28, the J gene TRBJ2-7, with 8 bases matching TRBD1. J gave up 9 bases and V 6 bases, and 10 bases lay outside the gene matches. CDR3 length: 13 residues. Germline V CDR1 and CDR2: MDHEN, SYDVKM. CDR3 in amino acids: CASRGYGQGGQYF. As DNA, the CDR3 is TGTGCCAGCAGGGGATATGGACAGGGAGGGCAGTACTTC. The full variable domain, completed using reference TRBV28 and TRBJ2-7, is DVKVTQSSRYLVKRTGEKVFLECVQDMDHENMFWYRQDPGLGLRLIYFSYDVKMKEKGDIPEGYSVSREKKERFSLILESASTNQTSMYLCASRGYGQGGQYFGPGTRLTVT.

This chain links TRBV5-4 with TRBJ2-1, with 8 nucleotides matching TRBD2. This CDR3 spans 16 amino acids. Looked up from germline, CDR1 is SGHNT and CDR2 is YYREEE (reference sequence). V lost 0 bases and J lost 5; bases outside the gene matches: 7. The CDR3 region is CASSLGGTRAHNEQFF. The CDR3 nucleotides are TGTGCCAGCAGCTTGGGGGGGACTAGAGCCCACAATGAGCAGTTCTTC.

V gene TRBV5-5 combines with J gene TRBJ2-2; D might be TRBD1 (5 bases). In germline, CDR1 is SGHKS, CDR2 YYEKEE (reference sequence). The CDR3 loop spans 15 amino acids. The germline V and J ends were trimmed by 1 base and 4 bases, with 11 bases remaining between them. The DNA for the CDR3 is TGTGCCAGCAGCTTGTCTCGGACAACCACCGGGGAGCTGTTTTTT. It specifies CASSLSRTTTGELFF.

With respect to this clone: It is unclear where the CDR3 begins or ends on the DNA, so no DNA is shown, and the CDR3 is as TCRdb lists it. J is TRBJ2-7 and V is TRBV21-1; the table's D call, TRBD1, was not checked against the DNA. TRBV21-1 represents a pseudogene. Ends included, the CDR3 has 15 residues. The CDR3 region is CASSKVGQGNYEQYF.

The chain combines TRBV5-4 with TRBJ2-7, with D possibly being TRBD1 (6 bases). The germline gives CDR1 SGHNT, CDR2 YYREEE (reference sequence). The CDR3 has 15 residues. V dropped 0 bases and J dropped 1 base, with 11 bases sitting between them. Here the CDR3 reads CASSLGTAPSYEQYF. The CDR3 bases are TGTGCCAGCAGCTTGGGGACAGCGCCTTCCTACGAGCAGTACTTC.